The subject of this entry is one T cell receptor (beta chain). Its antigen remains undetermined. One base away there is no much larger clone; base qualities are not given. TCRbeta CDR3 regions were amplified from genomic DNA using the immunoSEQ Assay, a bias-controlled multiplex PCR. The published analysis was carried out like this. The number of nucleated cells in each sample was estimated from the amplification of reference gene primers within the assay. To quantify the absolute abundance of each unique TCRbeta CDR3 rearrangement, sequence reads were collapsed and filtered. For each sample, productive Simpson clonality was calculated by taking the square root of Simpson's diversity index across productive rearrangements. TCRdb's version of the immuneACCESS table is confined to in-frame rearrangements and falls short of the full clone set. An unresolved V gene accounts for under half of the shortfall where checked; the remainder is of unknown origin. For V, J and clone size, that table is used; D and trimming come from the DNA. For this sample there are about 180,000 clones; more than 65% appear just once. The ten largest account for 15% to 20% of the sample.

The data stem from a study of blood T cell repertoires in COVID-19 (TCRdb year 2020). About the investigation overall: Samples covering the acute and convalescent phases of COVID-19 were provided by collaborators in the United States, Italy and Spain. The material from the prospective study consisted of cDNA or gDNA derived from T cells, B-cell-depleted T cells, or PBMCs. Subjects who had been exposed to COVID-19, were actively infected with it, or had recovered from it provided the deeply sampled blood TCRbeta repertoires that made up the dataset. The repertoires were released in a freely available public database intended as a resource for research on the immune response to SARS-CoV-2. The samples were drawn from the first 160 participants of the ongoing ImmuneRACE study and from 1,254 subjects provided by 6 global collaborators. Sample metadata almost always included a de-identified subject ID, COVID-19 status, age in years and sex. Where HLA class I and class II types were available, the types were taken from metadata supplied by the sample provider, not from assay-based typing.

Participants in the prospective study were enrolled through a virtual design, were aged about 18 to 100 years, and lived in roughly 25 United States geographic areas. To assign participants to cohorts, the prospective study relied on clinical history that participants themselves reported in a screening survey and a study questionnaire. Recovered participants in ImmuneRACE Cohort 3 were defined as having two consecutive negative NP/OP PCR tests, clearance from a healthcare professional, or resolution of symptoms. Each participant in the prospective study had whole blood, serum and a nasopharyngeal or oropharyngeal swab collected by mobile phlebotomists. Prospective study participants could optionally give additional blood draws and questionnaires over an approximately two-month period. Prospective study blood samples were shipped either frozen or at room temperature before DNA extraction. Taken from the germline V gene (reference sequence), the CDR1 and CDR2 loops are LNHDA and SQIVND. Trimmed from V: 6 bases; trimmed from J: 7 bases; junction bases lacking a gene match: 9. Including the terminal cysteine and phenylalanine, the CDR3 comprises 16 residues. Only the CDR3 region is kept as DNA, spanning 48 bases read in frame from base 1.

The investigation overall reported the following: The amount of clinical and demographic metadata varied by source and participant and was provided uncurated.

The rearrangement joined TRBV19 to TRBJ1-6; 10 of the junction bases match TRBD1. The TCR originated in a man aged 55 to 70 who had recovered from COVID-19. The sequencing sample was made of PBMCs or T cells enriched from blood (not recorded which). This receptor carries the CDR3 CASSSTGGAWNSPLHF. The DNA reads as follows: TGTGCCAGTAGCTCGACAGGGGGCGCTTGGAATTCACCCCTCCACTTT.